The rows below give T cell receptor beta chains drawn from one sample of a study of cytomegalovirus exposure and HLA in healthy donors. The table came from immunoSEQ multiplex PCR; TCRdb's copy has only in-frame clones and leaves some out. There are about 180,000 clones in the sample; around 75% occur only once, and roughly 2.8% lies in the top ten. The specimen was PBMCs. These receptors all come from a male donor in good health and CMV-seronegative. The CDR3 runs from the conserved cysteine through the conserved F or W. A D gene is named only where the DNA matches it firmly. A clone size is listed for some rows: how often the clone was seen (once, few, many), or a class if it is expanded.

V gene	J gene	clone size	D gene	CDR3 DNA	CDR3 protein
TRBV9	TRBJ2-5	.	.	TGTGCCAGCAGCGTGGAGGGGGCGCCTCAAGAGACCCAGTACTTC	CASSVEGAPQETQYF
TRBV7-2	TRBJ1-6	.	.	TGTGCCAGCAGCTTAGTTATCTATAATTCACCCCTCCACTTT	CASSLVIYNSPLHF
TRBV28	TRBJ1-1	.	.	TGTGCCACCGGGGGTCGAGGAGCTGAAGCTTTCTTT	CATGGRGAEAFF
TRBV5-1	TRBJ2-5	.	.	TGCGCCAGCAGAGAGGGAGAGACCCAGTACTTC	CASREGETQYF
TRBV29-1	TRBJ2-1	.	.	TGCAGCGCCCGAGGCAGGGCGCACAATGAGCAGTTCTTC	CSARGRAHNEQFF
TRBV7-3	TRBJ2-3	.	TRBD1	TGTGCCAGCAGCTCCTGGACAGGGGACACAGATACGCAGTATTTT	CASSSWTGDTDTQYF
TRBV4-3	TRBJ1-2	.	.	TGCGCCAGCAGCCAAGATCAAGCGGGAGGCTACACCTTC	CASSQDQAGGYTF
TRBV4-2	TRBJ2-1	.	.	TGTGCCAGCAGCCAACGAGGGACTTCCTACAATGAGCAGTTCTTC	CASSQRGTSYNEQFF
TRBV5-8	TRBJ2-5	.	.	TGTGCCAGCAGCTTCAGGGAGACCCAGTACTTC	CASSFRETQYF
TRBV9	TRBJ2-7	few	.	TGTGCCAGCAGCCCGGGGGGCGCCGACTTCTACGAGCAGTACTTC	CASSPGGADFYEQYF
TRBV10-3	TRBJ1-2	.	.	TGTGCCATCAGGGCCGGGGGATATGGCTACACCTTC	CAIRAGGYGYTF
TRBV29-1	TRBJ2-1	.	TRBD1	TGCAGCAACACAGGGGGAAGCTACAATGAGCAGTTCTTC	CSNTGGSYNEQFF
TRBV6-1	TRBJ2-5	.	.	TGTGCCAGCTCCCTGGGGCCGCTTGATGAGACCCAGTACTTC	CASSLGPLDETQYF
TRBV5-1	TRBJ1-5	few	TRBD1	TGCGCCAGCAGCTTGGAGGGACAGCTTAATCAGCCCCAGCATTTT	CASSLEGQLNQPQHF
TRBV5-1	TRBJ1-3	.	.	TGCGCCAGCAGCTACACCCTCCTGCGGCTTGGAAACACCATATATTTT	CASSYTLLRLGNTIYF
TRBV6-5	TRBJ1-2	.	TRBD1	TGTGCCAGTAGTTACTTACAGGGGAATGGCTATGGCTACACCTTC	CASSYLQGNGYGYTF